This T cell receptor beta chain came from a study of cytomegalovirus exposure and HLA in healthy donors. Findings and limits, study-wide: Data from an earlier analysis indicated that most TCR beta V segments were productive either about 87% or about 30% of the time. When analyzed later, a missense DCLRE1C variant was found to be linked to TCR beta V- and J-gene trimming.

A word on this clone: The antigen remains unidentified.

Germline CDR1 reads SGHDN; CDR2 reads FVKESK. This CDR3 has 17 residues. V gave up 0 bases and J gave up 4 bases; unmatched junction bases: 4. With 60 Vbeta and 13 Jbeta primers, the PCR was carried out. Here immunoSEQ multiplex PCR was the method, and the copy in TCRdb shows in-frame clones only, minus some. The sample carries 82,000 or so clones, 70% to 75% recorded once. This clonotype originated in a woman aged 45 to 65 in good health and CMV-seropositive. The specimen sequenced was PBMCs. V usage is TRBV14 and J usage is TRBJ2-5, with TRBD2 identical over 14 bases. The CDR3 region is CASSQDRGLAGVETQYF. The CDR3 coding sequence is TGTGCCAGCAGCCAAGATCGGGGACTAGCGGGAGTAGAGACCCAGTACTTC.